This TCR beta chain was identified during a study of human T cells and chemical hapten exposure. Study-wide context: Upper-back patches of 0.01% DPC were read at 6 days. Variability of per-sample TCR yields stemmed mainly from small differences in pooled library volume. Whole-study findings and limits: Versus controls, significantly more large CDR3 similarity clusters arose from expanded TCRs.

The library put unique molecular identifiers onto individual cDNA molecules. MiXCR, run by TCRdb on the RACE reads, gives a single entry per CDR3 protein. Of about 70,000 distinct CDR3 sequences listed, 9.5% to 12% are singletons. Trimming cost V 4 bases and J 5 bases; bases outside gene matches: 1. Germline V gene data show CDR1 as SGHTA and CDR2 as FQGNSA. The CDR3 loop spans 13 amino acids. The sample's time point: pre-sensitization, week 0. Treatment given: therapeutic diphenylcyclopropenone sensitization with weekly scalp DPC. This clonotype showed up many times. Antigen: not known. The sequence came from a woman aged 50 to 60 with alopecia areata. Some clones in this sample may be carry-over from other donors' samples. The sample was whole blood, taken in connection with sensitization to the hapten diphenylcyclopropenone (DPC). The chain links TRBV7-2 to TRBJ1-5; 8 nucleotides match TRBD1. The CDR3 DNA follows: TGTGCCAGCAGCTACAGGGGGGATCAGCCCCAGCATTTT. Amino acids: CASSYRGDQPQHF.